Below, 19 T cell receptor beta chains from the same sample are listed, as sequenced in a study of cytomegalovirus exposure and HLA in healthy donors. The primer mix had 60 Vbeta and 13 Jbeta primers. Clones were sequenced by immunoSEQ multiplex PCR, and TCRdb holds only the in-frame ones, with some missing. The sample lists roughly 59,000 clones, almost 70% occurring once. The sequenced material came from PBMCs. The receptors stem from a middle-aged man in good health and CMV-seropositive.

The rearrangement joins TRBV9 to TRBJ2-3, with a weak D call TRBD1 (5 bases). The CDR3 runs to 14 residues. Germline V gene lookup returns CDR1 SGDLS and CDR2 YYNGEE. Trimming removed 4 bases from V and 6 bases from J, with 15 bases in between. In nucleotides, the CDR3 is TGTGCCAGCAGCCTCGCCGGGCGACAGGATACGCAGTATTTT. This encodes CASSLAGRQDTQYF.

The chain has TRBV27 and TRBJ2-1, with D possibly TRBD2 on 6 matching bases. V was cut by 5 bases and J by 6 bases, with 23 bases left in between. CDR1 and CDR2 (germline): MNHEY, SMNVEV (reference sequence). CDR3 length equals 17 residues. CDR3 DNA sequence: TGTGCCAGCAGTCTCCCACGGTCGGGGGTCCAACTCAATGAGCAGTTCTTC. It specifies CASSLPRSGVQLNEQFF.

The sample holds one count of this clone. The CDR3 here is CASSENRDRGNQPQHF. DNA for the CDR3: TGTGCCAGCAGTGAAAACCGGGACAGGGGCAATCAGCCCCAGCATTTT. The V gene is TRBV2, the J gene TRBJ1-5; 9 bases match TRBD1. Germline CDR1 is SNHLY and CDR2 is FYNNEI. The CDR3 is made up of 16 amino acids. Trimming removed 2 bases from V and 2 bases from J; junction bases left unmatched: 4. The entire variable domain, with the rest obtained from reference TRBV2 and TRBJ1-5, is as follows: EPEVTQTPSHQVTQMGQEVILRCVPISNHLYFYWYRQILGQKVEFLVSFYNNEISEKSEIFDDQFSVERPDGSNFTLKIRSTKLEDSAMYFCASSENRDRGNQPQHFGDGTRLSIL.

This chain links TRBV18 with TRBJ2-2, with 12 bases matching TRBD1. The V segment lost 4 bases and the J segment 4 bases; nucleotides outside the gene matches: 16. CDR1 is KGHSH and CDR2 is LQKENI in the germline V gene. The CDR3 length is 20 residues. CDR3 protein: CASSLNLPPGQGARTGELFF. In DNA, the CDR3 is TGTGCCAGCTCACTGAACCTTCCTCCGGGACAGGGGGCCCGCACCGGGGAGCTGTTTTTT.

CDR3 amino acids: CASSFPGRGLDTGELFF. Written as DNA, the CDR3 is TGTGCCAGCAGCTTCCCGGGTAGGGGGCTGGACACCGGGGAGCTGTTTTTT. The chain has TRBV13 and TRBJ2-2; 7 bases align to TRBD1. The ends lost 3 bases at V and 3 bases at J; junction bases unmatched: 10. There are 17 residues in the CDR3. CDR1 and CDR2 (germline): PRHDT, FYEKMQ (reference sequence).

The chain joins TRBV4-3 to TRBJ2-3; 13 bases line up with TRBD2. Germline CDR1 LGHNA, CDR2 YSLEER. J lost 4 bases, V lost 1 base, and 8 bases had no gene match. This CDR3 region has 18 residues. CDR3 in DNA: TGCGCCAGCAGCCAAGCCTTAACTAGCGGGGGGGCCCCAGATACGCAGTATTTT. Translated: CASSQALTSGGAPDTQYF.

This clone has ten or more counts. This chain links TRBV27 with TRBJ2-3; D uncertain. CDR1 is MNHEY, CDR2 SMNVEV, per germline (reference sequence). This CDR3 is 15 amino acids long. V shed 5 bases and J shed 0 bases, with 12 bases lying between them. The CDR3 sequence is CASSEADRSTDTQYF. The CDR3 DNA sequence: TGTGCCAGCAGTGAAGCCGATAGAAGCACAGATACGCAGTATTTT.

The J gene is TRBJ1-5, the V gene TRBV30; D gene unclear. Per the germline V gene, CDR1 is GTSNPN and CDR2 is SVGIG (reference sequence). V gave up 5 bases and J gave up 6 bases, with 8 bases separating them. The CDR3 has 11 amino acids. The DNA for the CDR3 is TGTGCCTGGGGGAGGGCTCAGCCCCAGCATTTT. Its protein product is CAWGRAQPQHF.

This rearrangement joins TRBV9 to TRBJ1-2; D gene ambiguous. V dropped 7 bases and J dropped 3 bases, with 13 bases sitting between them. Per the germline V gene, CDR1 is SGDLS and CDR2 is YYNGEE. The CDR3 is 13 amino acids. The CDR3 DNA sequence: TGTGCCAGCTCTCGTAGGGAGGACTATGGCTACACCTTC. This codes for CASSRREDYGYTF.

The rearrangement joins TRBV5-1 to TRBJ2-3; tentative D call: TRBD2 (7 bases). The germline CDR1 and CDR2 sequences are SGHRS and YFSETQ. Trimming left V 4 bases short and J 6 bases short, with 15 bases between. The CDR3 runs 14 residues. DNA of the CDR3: TGCGCCAGCAGCCCGGGGGGCCCTATTGATACGCAGTATTTT. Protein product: CASSPGGPIDTQYF.

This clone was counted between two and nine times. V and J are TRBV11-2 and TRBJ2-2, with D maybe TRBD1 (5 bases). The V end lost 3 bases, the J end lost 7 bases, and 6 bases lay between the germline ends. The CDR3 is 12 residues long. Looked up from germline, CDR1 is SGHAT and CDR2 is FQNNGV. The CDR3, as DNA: TGTGCCAGCAGCTTCCAGGGCGGGGAGCTGTTTTTT. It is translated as CASSFQGGELFF.

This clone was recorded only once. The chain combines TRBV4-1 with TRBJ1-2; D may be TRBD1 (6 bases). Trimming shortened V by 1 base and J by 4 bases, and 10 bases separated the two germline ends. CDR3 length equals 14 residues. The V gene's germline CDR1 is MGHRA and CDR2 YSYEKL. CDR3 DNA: TGCGCCAGCAGCCAAGTCCGGGACACCTATGGCTACACCTTC. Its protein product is CASSQVRDTYGYTF.

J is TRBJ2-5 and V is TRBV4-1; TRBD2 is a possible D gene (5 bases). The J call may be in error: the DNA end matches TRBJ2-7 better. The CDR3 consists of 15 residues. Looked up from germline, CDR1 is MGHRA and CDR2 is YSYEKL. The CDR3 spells CASSQRAAGGYEQYF. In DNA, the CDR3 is TGCGCCAGCAGCCAAAGGGCCGCGGGTGGATACGAGCAGTACTTC.

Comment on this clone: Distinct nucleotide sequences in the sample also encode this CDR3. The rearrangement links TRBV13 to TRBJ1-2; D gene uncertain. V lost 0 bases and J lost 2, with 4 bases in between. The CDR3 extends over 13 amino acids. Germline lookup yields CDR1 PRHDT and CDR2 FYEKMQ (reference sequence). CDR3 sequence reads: CASSLGQNYGYTF. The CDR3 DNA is TGTGCCAGCAGCTTAGGTCAAAACTATGGCTACACCTTC. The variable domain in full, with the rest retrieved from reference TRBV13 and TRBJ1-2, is AAGVIQSPRHLIKEKRETATLKCYPIPRHDTVYWYQQGPGQDPQFLISFYEKMQSDKGSIPDRFSAQQFSDYHSELNMSSLELGDSALYFCASSLGQNYGYTFGSGTRLTVV.

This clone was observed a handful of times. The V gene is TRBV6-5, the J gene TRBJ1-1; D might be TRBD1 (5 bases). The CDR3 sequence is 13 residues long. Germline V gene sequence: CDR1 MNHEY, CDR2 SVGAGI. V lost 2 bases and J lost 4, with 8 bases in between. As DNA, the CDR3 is TGTGCCAGCAGTTACCAAGGGGTCACTGAAGCTTTCTTT. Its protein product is CASSYQGVTEAFF.

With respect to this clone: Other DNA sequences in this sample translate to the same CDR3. The DNA of the CDR3 is TGCGCCAGCAGTCAATTTGTAGGGGCTGAACAGCCCCAGCATTTT. Its protein product is CASSQFVGAEQPQHF. The chain joins TRBV23-1 to TRBJ1-5; the D gene is possibly TRBD1 (5 bases). TRBV23-1 is filed as an ORF, its function uncertain. Trimming took 1 base from V and 7 from J, leaving 14 bases between them. The CDR3 loop spans 15 amino acids.

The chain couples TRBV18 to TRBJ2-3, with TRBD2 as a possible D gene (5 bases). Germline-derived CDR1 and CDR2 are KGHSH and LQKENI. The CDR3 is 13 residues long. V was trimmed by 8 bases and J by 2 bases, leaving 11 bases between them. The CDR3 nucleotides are TGTGCCAGCCCCTCCGGGAACACAGATACGCAGTATTTT. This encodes CASPSGNTDTQYF.

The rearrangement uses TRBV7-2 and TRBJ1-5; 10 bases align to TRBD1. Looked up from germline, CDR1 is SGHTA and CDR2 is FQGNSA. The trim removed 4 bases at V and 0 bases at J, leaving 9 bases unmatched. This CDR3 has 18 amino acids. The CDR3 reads CASSSGTGALYSNQPQHF. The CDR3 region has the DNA TGTGCCAGCAGCTCCGGGACAGGGGCCCTTTATAGCAATCAGCCCCAGCATTTT.

The DNA for the CDR3 is TGTGCCAGCAGTTTCACGGGGACTAGCGGCGACAATGAGCAGTTCTTC. It specifies CASSFTGTSGDNEQFF. The J gene is TRBJ2-1, the V gene TRBV9; 11 bases line up with TRBD2. V lost 5 bases, J lost 5 bases, and 9 bases stayed unmatched. Germline values: CDR1 SGDLS, CDR2 YYNGEE. The CDR3 spans 16 residues.